This T cell receptor (beta chain) appears in the sequencing data of a study of control samples from healthy donors and cancer patients. TCRdb's copy holds only in-frame clones and misses some; the assay was immunoSEQ multiplex PCR. The sample lists fewer than 200,000 clones, almost 90% occurring once. From germline, CDR1 is LNHDA and CDR2 SQIVND (reference sequence). The CDR3 sequence is 13 residues long. On this clone itself: The germline gene is not matched at one end of the junction; a read error may be the cause.

The sequencing input was blood. J is TRBJ1-2 and V is TRBV19; D unresolved. The receptor was isolated from a woman aged 50 to 65 in good health. The CDR3: CASSNREVRTELF. For the CDR3, the DNA is TGTGCCAGTAGTAACAGAGAGGTTCGGACGGAACTCTTC.